Listed here is a single T cell receptor beta chain. This sample was taken from a study of blood T cell repertoires in COVID-19. The overall study: Donors in the United States, Italy and Spain gave samples during acute or convalescent COVID-19.

Method: immunoSEQ multiplex PCR; TCRdb's copy keeps in-frame clones and lacks some. The sample shows some 150,000 clones, about 84% of them seen only once. The CDR3 length is 15 residues. From germline, CDR1 is KGHSH and CDR2 LQKENI. With 3 bases removed from V and 9 bases from J, the gap between germline ends came to 21 bases. The gene calls are TRBV18 and TRBJ2-7; possibly TRBD1 for D (6 bases). The TCR was taken from a woman aged 45-65 years with acute or convalescent COVID-19. Sample: peripheral blood. The CDR3 region is CASSPPSGVGGGQYF. In DNA, the CDR3 is TGTGCCAGCTCACCTCCCTCAGGGGTCGGCGGCGGGCAGTACTTC.